What follows are 15 T cell receptor beta chains derived from one specimen sequenced in a study of blood T cell repertoires in COVID-19. The table came from immunoSEQ multiplex PCR; TCRdb's copy has only in-frame clones and leaves some out. The sample includes 60,000 to 65,000 clones, 83% of them seen just once. The sample consisted of peripheral blood. The origin of the receptors is a man aged 45-65 years with COVID-19, enrolled during active disease.

This chain connects TRBV6-2 or TRBV6-3 to TRBJ2-1; 10 nucleotides match TRBD2. This CDR3 comprises 17 residues. After removal of 4 bases from V and 10 bases from J, the junction contained 16 bases not matched to a gene. CDR1 MNHEY and CDR2 SVGEGT come from the germline V gene. The CDR3 sequence: CASSSAGGVAGGSEQFF. CDR3 DNA sequence: TGTGCCAGCAGTTCCGCGGGGGGAGTAGCGGGAGGAAGCGAGCAGTTCTTC.

This chain uses TRBV5-6 with TRBJ2-5; 8 bases fit TRBD2. CDR1 SGHDT and CDR2 YYEEEE come from the germline V gene. This CDR3 is 14 amino acids long. Trimming removed 4 bases from V and 2 bases from J; junction bases left unmatched: 4. CDR3 region: CASSLGTRQETQYF. The CDR3 coding sequence is TGTGCCAGCAGCCTTGGGACTAGGCAAGAGACCCAGTACTTC.

This sequence joins TRBV18 and TRBJ2-1, with TRBD1 matching 9 bases. The CDR3 runs 16 residues. Trimming removed 2 bases from V and 9 bases from J; junction bases left unmatched: 11. Germline values: CDR1 KGHSH, CDR2 LQKENI. CDR3 DNA: TGTGCCAGCTCACCAGTAAGAGACAGGGGGAGACGTGAGCAGTTCTTC. It translates to CASSPVRDRGRREQFF.

The gene calls are TRBV9 and TRBJ1-1, with 8 bases lining up with TRBD1. The CDR3 is made up of 14 amino acids. Per the germline V gene, CDR1 is SGDLS and CDR2 is YYNGEE. V gave up 2 bases and J gave up 1 base; unmatched junction bases: 1. The CDR3 spells CASSVGTGNTEAFF. The DNA of the CDR3 is TGTGCCAGCAGCGTCGGGACAGGGAACACTGAAGCTTTCTTT.

This chain connects TRBV18 to TRBJ1-2, with TRBD1 matching 7 bases. The trim removed 3 bases at V and 6 bases at J, leaving 4 bases unmatched. This CDR3 contains 13 residues. Germline V lookup: CDR1 KGHSH, CDR2 LQKENI. The CDR3 nucleotides read TGTGCCAGCTCACCTCGGCAGGGGGATGGCTACACCTTC. It translates to CASSPRQGDGYTF.

This clone was picked up one time. The chain uses TRBV19 and TRBJ2-5, with D tentatively TRBD2 (5 bases). Germline V gene lookup returns CDR1 LNHDA and CDR2 SQIVND (reference sequence). The V end lost 5 bases, the J end lost 5 bases, and 18 bases lay between the germline ends. The CDR3 runs to 15 residues. The CDR3 bases are TGTGCCAGTAGTGCCTCCACGAGGGCAAGGGAGACCCAGTACTTC. Its translation: CASSASTRARETQYF.

The chain recombines TRBV19 with TRBJ2-3, with 13 positions matching TRBD2. J lost 5 bases, V lost 5 bases, and 4 bases had no gene match. The CDR3 has 15 amino acids. Germline values: CDR1 LNHDA, CDR2 SQIVND (reference sequence). CDR3 sequence reads: CASSDRLAGGDTQYF. As DNA, the CDR3 is TGTGCCAGTAGTGATCGACTAGCGGGAGGAGATACGCAGTATTTT.

CDR3 loop: CASSEASGRNIQYF. Written as DNA, the CDR3 is TGTGCCAGCAGCGAAGCTAGCGGGAGAAACATTCAGTACTTC. The V gene is TRBV16, the J gene TRBJ2-4, with 10 bases that match TRBD2. From germline, CDR1 is KGHSY and CDR2 FQNENV. The trim removed 5 bases at V and 6 bases at J, leaving 4 bases unmatched. The CDR3 is 14 residues long.

This clone was seen a single time. V and J are TRBV7-8 and TRBJ2-1, with 12 bases lining up with TRBD2. Germline CDR1 reads SGHVS; CDR2 reads FQNEAQ. With V trimmed by 6 bases and J by 0 bases, 15 bases remained unmatched. This CDR3 is 20 amino acids long. CDR3 in amino acids: CASRTSGSASSLSSYNEQFF. DNA of the CDR3: TGTGCCAGCAGGACTAGCGGGAGCGCCTCCTCTTTAAGCTCCTACAATGAGCAGTTCTTC.

This chain joins TRBV5-1 and TRBJ2-2; 8 bases are a match to TRBD2. V lost 4 bases, J lost 0 bases, and 8 bases stayed unmatched. This CDR3 has 17 residues. Germline CDR1 reads SGHRS; CDR2 reads YFSETQ. CDR3 residues: CASSQTPGLANTGELFF. For the CDR3, the DNA is TGCGCCAGCAGCCAGACTCCGGGACTAGCGAACACCGGGGAGCTGTTTTTT. Full variable domain (outside the CDR3, taken from reference TRBV5-1 and TRBJ2-2): KAGVTQTPRYLIKTRGQQVTLSCSPISGHRSVSWYQQTPGQGLQFLFEYFSETQRNKGNFPGRFSGRQFSNSRSEMNVSTLELGDSALYLCASSQTPGLANTGELFFGEGSRLTVL.

This rearrangement joins TRBV25-1 to TRBJ2-7, with a tentative D call TRBD2 (5 bases). Germline CDR1 and CDR2: MGHDK and SYGVNS. CDR3 length: 11 residues. Trimming removed 8 bases at V and 3 bases at J, with 8 bases between. The CDR3: CASSTSYEQYF. The CDR3 DNA reads as TGTGCCAGCTCAACTAGCTACGAGCAGTACTTC.

The V call is TRBV6-5, the J call TRBJ1-2; a possible D gene is TRBD1 (5 bases). The CDR3 sequence is 15 residues long. The germline V and J ends were trimmed by 6 bases and 0 bases, with 14 bases remaining between them. Per germline, CDR1 MNHEY and CDR2 SVGAGI. CDR3 in amino acids: CASRRPGGSNYGYTF. The CDR3 nucleotides read TGTGCCAGCAGACGACCGGGGGGGTCTAACTATGGCTACACCTTC.

The rearrangement links TRBV29-1 to TRBJ2-1; no clear D. Germline V gives CDR1 SQVTM, CDR2 ANQGSEA. Trimming stripped 6 bases from V and 1 base from J, with 13 bases between. This CDR3 contains 14 residues. The CDR3 loop reads CSVRDPTSYNEQFF. CDR3 nucleotide sequence: TGCAGCGTCAGAGACCCGACTTCCTACAATGAGCAGTTCTTC.

V usage is TRBV4-2 and J usage is TRBJ2-7; 10 bases line up with TRBD1. V dropped 4 bases and J dropped 3; count of bases not matched to a gene: 6. This CDR3 has 15 residues. Germline loops: CDR1 LGHNA, CDR2 YNFKEQ. CDR3 protein: CASSPPGQGHYEQYF. Here the CDR3 DNA reads TGTGCCAGCAGCCCTCCGGGACAGGGGCACTACGAGCAGTACTTC.

The chain couples TRBV4-3 to TRBJ2-1; 8 nucleotides align to TRBD1. In germline, CDR1 is LGHNA, CDR2 YSLEER. The V gene end was trimmed by 0 bases and the J gene end by 8 bases; junction bases not matched to a gene: 9. The CDR3 sequence is 16 residues long. The CDR3 DNA reads TGCGCCAGCAGCCAAGATGCAGGGGGCGGGTTGTATGAGCAGTTCTTC. This gives the protein CASSQDAGGGLYEQFF.